A single sample gave rise to the 18 T cell receptor beta chains below, sequenced in a study of shared clonotypes between healthy human individuals. Using immunoSEQ multiplex PCR, the repertoire was profiled, and TCRdb retains in-frame clones only, with some absent. The sample shows hundreds of thousands of clones, approximately 77% of them seen only once. Specimen: PBMCs. These receptors all come from a woman in her forties in good health. Some clones in this sample may be carry-over from other donors' samples.

A remark on this clone: A far larger clone differs by one base, so this is likely a read error. The chain recombines TRBV7-6 with TRBJ2-7; D gene unclear. Deletions cut 2 bases from V and 1 base from J, with 0 bases between. CDR1 SGHVS and CDR2 FNYEAQ come from the germline V gene. This CDR3 is built from 11 residues. CDR3 coding DNA: TGTGCCAGCAGCTTATCCTACGAGCAGTACTTC. Translating gives CASSLSYEQYF.

In this sample, this clone turned up once. The gene calls are TRBV19 and TRBJ2-1, with D maybe TRBD2 (6 bases). The germline gives CDR1 LNHDA, CDR2 SQIVND (reference sequence). The CDR3 loop spans 16 amino acids. V lost 2 bases and J lost 4, with 15 bases in between. This chain's CDR3 is CASSIQPLAPYNEQFF. Here the CDR3 DNA reads TGTGCCAGTAGTATACAGCCACTAGCCCCTTACAATGAGCAGTTCTTC.

This clone has more than one count but fewer than ten. The same CDR3 is also encoded by other DNA sequences in this sample. The chain links TRBV28 to TRBJ2-7, with a possible D match to TRBD2 (5 bases). Trimming shortened V by 3 bases and J by 4 bases, and 7 bases separated the two germline ends. The CDR3 contains 12 residues. Germline values: CDR1 MDHEN, CDR2 SYDVKM. CDR3 DNA: TGTGCCAGCAGTTTGGCGGGTTACGAGCAGTACTTC. Translating it yields CASSLAGYEQYF.

V gene TRBV27 combines with J gene TRBJ2-1; a possible D gene is TRBD2 (7 bases). CDR3 length: 16 amino acids. Trimming cost V 6 bases and J 6 bases, with 21 bases left between them. The germline V gene has CDR1 MNHEY and CDR2 SMNVEV (reference sequence). CDR3 nucleotides: TGTGCCAGCAGGGACGGTACGGGGGGCGAATTCAATGAGCAGTTCTTC. Its protein product is CASRDGTGGEFNEQFF.

DNA for the CDR3: TGTGCCAGTAGTACCCCGGGACAGGGGGCGAGATCCTATGGCTACACCTTC. This gives the protein CASSTPGQGARSYGYTF. The chain employs TRBV19 and TRBJ1-2; 12 positions agree with TRBD1. The CDR3 consists of 17 residues. V shed 4 bases, J shed 4 bases, and the junction held 10 bases outside the gene matches. Germline lookup yields CDR1 LNHDA and CDR2 SQIVND (reference sequence).

The chain couples TRBV7-6 to TRBJ1-3, with D unclear. The CDR3 covers 20 residues. The V end was cut by 2 bases, the J end by 0 bases, with 23 bases between. Germline CDR1 reads SGHVS; CDR2 reads FNYEAQ. CDR3 bases: TGTGCCAGCAGCTTATTGGTAAACCCGATCTCAACTTACTCTGGAAACACCATATATTTT. It translates to CASSLLVNPISTYSGNTIYF.

This clone was seen a handful of times. The chain recombines TRBV10-3 with TRBJ2-2; a possible D gene is TRBD1 (5 bases). The germline V gene encodes CDR1 ENHRY and CDR2 SYGVKD. V lost 9 bases and J lost 4, with 12 bases in between. CDR3 size: 13 residues. The CDR3 reads CAIEQEITGELFF. For the CDR3, the DNA is TGTGCCATAGAACAGGAAATCACCGGGGAGCTGTTTTTT.

This chain connects TRBV7-8 to TRBJ2-1; 14 bases are shared with TRBD2. V lost 5 bases and J lost 8; bases outside the gene matches: 11. CDR1 and CDR2 (germline): SGHVS, FQNEAQ. The CDR3 sequence is 17 residues long. This CDR3 reads CASSLNPTSGGVYEQFF. In DNA, the CDR3 is TGTGCCAGCAGCCTTAACCCGACTAGCGGGGGGGTCTATGAGCAGTTCTTC.

V is TRBV18 and J is TRBJ2-1; D call uncertain. Between the trimmed V and J ends, which lost 3 bases and 7 bases, there was a span of 10 bases. The CDR3 runs 13 residues. CDR1 and CDR2 (germline): KGHSH, LQKENI. The CDR3 DNA follows: TGTGCCAGCTCACCCCCGACTCTTAATGAGCAGTTCTTC. It yields the protein CASSPPTLNEQFF.

This chain links TRBV29-1 with TRBJ2-1, with D perhaps TRBD2 (5 bases). CDR1 is SQVTM and CDR2 is ANQGSEA in the germline V gene. The CDR3 contains 13 residues. V dropped 7 bases and J dropped 7 bases, with 17 bases sitting between them. CDR3 sequence: CSASGLARNEQFF. The DNA for the CDR3 is TGCAGCGCTAGTGGTCTAGCCAGGAATGAGCAGTTCTTC.

The chain carries TRBV4-1 and TRBJ1-1; a possible D gene is TRBD1 (5 bases). V was pared by 6 bases and J by 1 base, with 12 bases between. This CDR3 region has 14 residues. Germline loops: CDR1 MGHRA, CDR2 YSYEKL. The CDR3 is CASSTGVGNTEAFF. In DNA form, the CDR3 reads TGCGCCAGCAGTACGGGGGTGGGGAACACTGAAGCTTTCTTT.

The rearrangement joins TRBV10-3 to TRBJ2-7; 9 bases are shared with TRBD1. The junction had 3 bases not matched to a gene; V was cut back by 4 bases and J by 5 bases. This CDR3 has 13 amino acids. Per germline, CDR1 ENHRY and CDR2 SYGVKD. CDR3 residues: CAISGGTGNEQYF. CDR3 in DNA: TGTGCCATCAGTGGAGGGACAGGGAACGAGCAGTACTTC.

This clone was detected only once. This chain links TRBV29-1 with TRBJ1-2, with D perhaps matching TRBD1 (6 bases). The ends were cut back, 6 bases at V and 0 bases at J, with 11 bases in the middle. This CDR3 is built from 13 residues. Germline V gene lookup returns CDR1 SQVTM and CDR2 ANQGSEA. The DNA for the CDR3 is TGCAGCGTCGTGGGGGCAGCTAACTATGGCTACACCTTC. Translating gives CSVVGAANYGYTF.

As concerns this clone: This could be a read error, since a much larger clone is one nucleotide away. The identical CDR3 is also encoded by other nucleotide sequences in the sample. The V gene is TRBV6-4, the J gene TRBJ2-6; TRBD1 matches 7 bases. CDR1 is MRHNA and CDR2 is SNTAGT in the germline V gene. There are 16 residues in the CDR3. The CDR3 DNA follows: TGTGCCAGCAGTGACTCAGGGGGCTCTGGGGCCAATGTCCTGACTTTC. Translated, it gives CASSDSGGSGANVLTF.

A note on this clone: An end of the junction differs from the germline gene, which may be a read error. The chain has TRBV30 and TRBJ2-7; 7 nucleotides line up with TRBD1. This CDR3 contains 12 residues. CDR1 and CDR2 (germline): GTSNPN, SVGIG (reference sequence). CDR3 amino acids: CAWEDGDSQVDF. The CDR3 nucleotides read TGTGCCTGGGAAGATGGGGACAGCCAGGTGGACTTC.

The chain links TRBV6-5 to TRBJ2-1, with 7 positions matching TRBD1. V shed 3 bases, J shed 5 bases, and the junction held 4 bases outside the gene matches. CDR3 length: 14 residues. Germline lookup yields CDR1 MNHEY and CDR2 SVGAGI. CDR3 sequence reads: CASSYGDSNNEQFF. In DNA form, the CDR3 reads TGTGCCAGCAGTTATGGGGACAGCAACAATGAGCAGTTCTTC.

The chain combines TRBV28 with TRBJ1-2, with unresolved D. The CDR3 consists of 13 residues. Germline V gene lookup returns CDR1 MDHEN and CDR2 SYDVKM. The V end lost 3 bases, the J end lost 6 bases, and 11 bases lay between the germline ends. CDR3 sequence: CASSLRASNGYTF. CDR3 DNA sequence: TGTGCCAGCAGTTTGAGGGCTAGTAATGGCTACACCTTC.

The V gene is TRBV19, the J gene TRBJ2-5; TRBD2 matches at 7 bases. Germline trimming cut 5 bases from V and 4 bases from J; bases unmatched to any gene: 7. In germline, CDR1 is LNHDA, CDR2 SQIVND (reference sequence). The CDR3 has 14 residues. This chain's CDR3 is CASSLGGPRETQYF. CDR3 in DNA: TGTGCCAGTAGTTTGGGAGGGCCGCGAGAGACCCAGTACTTC.